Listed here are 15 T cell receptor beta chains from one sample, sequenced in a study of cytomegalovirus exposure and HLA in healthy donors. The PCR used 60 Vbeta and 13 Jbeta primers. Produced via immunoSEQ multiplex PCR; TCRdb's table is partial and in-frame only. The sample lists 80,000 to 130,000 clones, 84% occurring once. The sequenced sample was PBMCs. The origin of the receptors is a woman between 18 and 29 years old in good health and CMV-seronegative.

The CDR3 nucleotides read TGTGCCAGCTCACTCCAGGACATAGCTGGAAACACCATATATTTT. It specifies CASSLQDIAGNTIYF. The chain couples TRBV18 to TRBJ1-3; maybe TRBD1 (5 bases). The V and J ends lost 4 bases and 2 bases respectively, with 12 bases between them. The CDR3 contains 15 residues. Germline V gene data show CDR1 as KGHSH and CDR2 as LQKENI.

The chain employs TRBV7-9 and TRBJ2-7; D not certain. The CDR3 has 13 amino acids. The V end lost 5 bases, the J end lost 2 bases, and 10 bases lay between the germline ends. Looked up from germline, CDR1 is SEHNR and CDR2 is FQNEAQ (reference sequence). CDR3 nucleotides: TGTGCCAGCAGCGACTCACCTACCTACGAGCAGTACTTC. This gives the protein CASSDSPTYEQYF.

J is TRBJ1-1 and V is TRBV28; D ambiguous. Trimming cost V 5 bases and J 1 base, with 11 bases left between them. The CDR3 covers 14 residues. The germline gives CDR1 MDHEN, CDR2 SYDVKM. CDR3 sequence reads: CASSLTRRNTEAFF. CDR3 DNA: TGTGCCAGCAGTCTGACTAGGAGGAACACTGAAGCTTTCTTT.

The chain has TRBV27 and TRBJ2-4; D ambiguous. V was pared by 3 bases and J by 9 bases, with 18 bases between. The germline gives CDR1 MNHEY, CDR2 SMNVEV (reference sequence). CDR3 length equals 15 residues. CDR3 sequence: CASSFGQDTVSIQYF. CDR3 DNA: TGTGCCAGCAGTTTTGGCCAGGATACTGTTAGCATTCAGTACTTC.

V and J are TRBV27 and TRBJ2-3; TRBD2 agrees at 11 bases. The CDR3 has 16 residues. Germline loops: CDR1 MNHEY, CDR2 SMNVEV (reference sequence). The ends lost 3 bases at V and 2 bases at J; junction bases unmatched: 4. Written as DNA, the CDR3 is TGTGCCAGCAGTTTCTTACTAGCGGGAGACACAGATACGCAGTATTTT. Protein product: CASSFLLAGDTDTQYF.

CDR3 coding DNA: TGTGCCAGCAGTCAAAATCAGCCCCAGCATTTT. It specifies CASSQNQPQHF. This chain uses TRBV28 with TRBJ1-5, with D unresolved. CDR3 size: 11 residues. V was trimmed by 5 bases and J by 4 bases, leaving 3 bases between them. Germline V gene data show CDR1 as MDHEN and CDR2 as SYDVKM.

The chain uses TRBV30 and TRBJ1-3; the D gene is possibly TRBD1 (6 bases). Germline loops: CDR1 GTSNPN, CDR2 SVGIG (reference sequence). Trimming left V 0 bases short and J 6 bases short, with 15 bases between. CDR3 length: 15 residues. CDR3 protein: CAWSVGGGPANTIYF. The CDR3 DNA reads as TGTGCCTGGAGTGTAGGGGGTGGGCCAGCAAACACCATATATTTT.

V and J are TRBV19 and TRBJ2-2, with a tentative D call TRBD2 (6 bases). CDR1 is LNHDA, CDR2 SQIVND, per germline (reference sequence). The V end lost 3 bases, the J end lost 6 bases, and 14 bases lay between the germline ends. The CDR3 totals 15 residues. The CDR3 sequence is CASSMPRGYSGELFF. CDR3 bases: TGTGCCAGTAGTATGCCCCGGGGGTATTCCGGGGAGCTGTTTTTT.

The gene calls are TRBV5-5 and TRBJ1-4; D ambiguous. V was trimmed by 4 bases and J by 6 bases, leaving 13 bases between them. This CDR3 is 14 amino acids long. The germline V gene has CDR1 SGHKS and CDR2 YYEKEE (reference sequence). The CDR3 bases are TGTGCCAGCAGCAGAGGTGAGAAGCATGAAAAACTGTTTTTT. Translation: CASSRGEKHEKLFF.

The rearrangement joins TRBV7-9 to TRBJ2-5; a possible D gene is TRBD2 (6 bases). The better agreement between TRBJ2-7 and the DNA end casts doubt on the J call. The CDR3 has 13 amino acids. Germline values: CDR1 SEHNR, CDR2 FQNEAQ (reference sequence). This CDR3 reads CASSFGGIYEQYF. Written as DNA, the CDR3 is TGTGCCAGCAGCTTTGGGGGGATCTACGAGCAGTACTTC.

The CDR3 sequence is CASSLVISVAVSTDTQYF. CDR3 in DNA: TGTGCCAGCAGCTTAGTTATTAGCGTAGCCGTTAGCACAGATACGCAGTATTTT. The rearrangement uses TRBV7-2 and TRBJ2-3; D is possibly TRBD2 (5 bases). The CDR3 is made up of 18 amino acids. With 1 base removed from V and 0 bases from J, the gap between germline ends came to 17 bases. The V gene's germline CDR1 is SGHTA and CDR2 FQGNSA.

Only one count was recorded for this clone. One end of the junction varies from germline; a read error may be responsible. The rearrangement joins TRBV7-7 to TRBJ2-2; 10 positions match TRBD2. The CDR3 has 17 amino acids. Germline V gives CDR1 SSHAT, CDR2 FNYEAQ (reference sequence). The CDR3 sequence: CASSLGELAGRTGELFF. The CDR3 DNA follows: TGTGCTAGCAGCTTAGGGGAACTAGCGGGGCGCACCGGGGAGCTGTTTTTT. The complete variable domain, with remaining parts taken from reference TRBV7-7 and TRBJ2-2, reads GAGVSQSPRYKVTKRGQDVTLRCDPISSHATLYWYQQALGQGPEFLTYFNYEAQPDKSGLPSDRFSAERPEGSISTLTIQRTEQRDSAMYRCASSLGELAGRTGELFFGEGSRLTVL.

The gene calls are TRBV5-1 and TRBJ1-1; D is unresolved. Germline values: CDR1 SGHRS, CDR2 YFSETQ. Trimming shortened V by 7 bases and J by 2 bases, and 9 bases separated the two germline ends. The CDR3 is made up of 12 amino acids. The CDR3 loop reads CASQNPNTEAFF. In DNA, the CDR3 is TGCGCCAGCCAGAACCCAAACACTGAAGCTTTCTTT.

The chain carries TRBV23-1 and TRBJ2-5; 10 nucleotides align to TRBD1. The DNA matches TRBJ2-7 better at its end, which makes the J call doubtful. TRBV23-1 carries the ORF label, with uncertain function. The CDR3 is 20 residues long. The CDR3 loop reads CASSQPSPYVGQGQSYEQYF. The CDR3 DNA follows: TGCGCCAGCAGTCAACCCTCTCCTTATGTGGGACAGGGGCAAAGCTACGAGCAGTACTTC.

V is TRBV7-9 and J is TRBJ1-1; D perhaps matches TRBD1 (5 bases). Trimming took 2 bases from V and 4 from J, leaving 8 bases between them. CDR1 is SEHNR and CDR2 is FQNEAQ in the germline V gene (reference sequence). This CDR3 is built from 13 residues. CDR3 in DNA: TGTGCCAGCAGCTTACAGGGAAGCACTGAAGCTTTCTTT. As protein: CASSLQGSTEAFF.